Listed here are 9 T cell receptor beta chains from one sample, sequenced in a study of blood T cell repertoires in COVID-19. The assay was immunoSEQ multiplex PCR, and TCRdb's table has in-frame clones only and misses some. Altogether approximately 280,000 clones are present, under 90% being singletons, with the ten largest covering 1.5% to 2%. The sequenced material came from PBMCs or T cells enriched from blood (not recorded which). These receptors were collected from a woman aged 55-69 years who had recovered from COVID-19.

This chain uses TRBV30 with TRBJ2-4; D unresolved. Trimming took off 0 bases at V and 6 bases at J, with 9 bases between the two ends. The CDR3 sequence is 13 residues long. CDR1 is GTSNPN, CDR2 SVGIG, per germline (reference sequence). In nucleotides, the CDR3 is TGTGCCTGGAGTGTCTGGGCGCGAAACATTCAGTACTTC. It encodes CAWSVWARNIQYF.

The chain links TRBV3-1 (or the pseudogene TRBV3-2) to TRBJ1-6; 7 positions agree with TRBD1. This CDR3 has 15 amino acids. The V segment lost 0 bases and the J segment 9 bases; nucleotides outside the gene matches: 5. Germline V lookup: CDR1 LGHDT, CDR2 YNNKEL (reference sequence). Here the CDR3 DNA reads TGTGCCAGCAGCCAAGATGTAGGGGGCAGTTCACCCCTCCACTTT. Translated, it gives CASSQDVGGSSPLHF.

This chain connects TRBV5-1 to TRBJ2-1; possibly TRBD2 for D (5 bases). Germline-derived CDR1 and CDR2 are SGHRS and YFSETQ. There are 13 residues in the CDR3. Trimming stripped 4 bases from V and 9 bases from J, with 14 bases between. The CDR3, as DNA: TGCGCCAGCAGCCAAACTAGTGCCACTGAGCAGTTCTTC. Protein product: CASSQTSATEQFF.

The chain has TRBV30 and TRBJ2-7; no firm D call. The CDR3 has 11 residues. Germline CDR1 and CDR2: GTSNPN and SVGIG (reference sequence). V dropped 0 bases and J dropped 3 bases, with 3 bases sitting between them. The CDR3 nucleotides read TGTGCCTGGAGTGTTAACTACGAGCAGTACTTC. It is translated as CAWSVNYEQYF.

The chain recombines TRBV6-1 with TRBJ1-2; tentatively, D is TRBD1 (6 bases). Germline loops: CDR1 MNHNS, CDR2 SASEGT. Trimming took off 2 bases at V and 8 bases at J, with 12 bases between the two ends. The CDR3 is 13 residues long. The chain's CDR3 is CASSETQGYGYTF. The CDR3 bases are TGTGCCAGCAGTGAAACACAGGGATACGGCTACACCTTC.

This clone was picked up one time. The chain employs TRBV11-2 and TRBJ2-2, with a weak D call TRBD2 (6 bases). The CDR3 has 13 residues. The V end was cut by 2 bases, the J end by 6 bases, with 7 bases between. The germline CDR1 and CDR2 sequences are SGHAT and FQNNGV. The CDR3 protein is CASSLKRAGELFF. The CDR3 nucleotides read TGTGCCAGCAGCTTAAAGCGGGCCGGGGAGCTGTTTTTT. The variable domain in full, completed from reference TRBV11-2 and TRBJ2-2, reads EAGVAQSPRYKIIEKRQSVAFWCNPISGHATLYWYQQILGQGPKLLIQFQNNGVVDDSQLPKDRFSAERLKGVDSTLKIQPAKLEDSAVYLCASSLKRAGELFFGEGSRLTVL.

V gene TRBV28 combines with J gene TRBJ1-2; 7 bases are shared with TRBD1. With 2 bases clipped from V and 8 bases from J, the junction kept 5 bases outside the gene matches. The germline gives CDR1 MDHEN, CDR2 SYDVKM. This CDR3 has 13 amino acids. The CDR3, as DNA: TGTGCCAGCAGTTTAACAGGGGATCGGGGCTACACCTTC. It translates to CASSLTGDRGYTF.

Note on this clone: Within the sample, other DNA sequences also encode this same CDR3. The CDR3 coding sequence is TGTGCCAGCAGCGCTGGACAGGGCACAGATACGCAGTATTTT. Translated, it gives CASSAGQGTDTQYF. This chain links TRBV9 with TRBJ2-3, with 7 nucleotides matching TRBD1. Germline loops: CDR1 SGDLS, CDR2 YYNGEE. This CDR3 spans 14 amino acids. V was clipped by 3 bases and J by 1 base; unmatched bases: 2.

The chain couples TRBV27 to TRBJ1-2; D is perhaps TRBD1 (6 bases). V gave up 6 bases and J gave up 4 bases, with 9 bases separating them. Germline V gives CDR1 MNHEY, CDR2 SMNVEV (reference sequence). This CDR3 has 12 residues. CDR3 nucleotide sequence: TGTGCCAGCAGAACGACAGGCTATGGCTACACCTTC. Its translation is CASRTTGYGYTF.